This T cell receptor (beta chain) was retrieved from a study of T-cell memory formation after mild COVID-19. CDR3 length: 15 amino acids. Losses at the gene ends were 3 bases for V and 2 bases for J; bases not matched to a gene: 4. The germline V gene has CDR1 SGHRS and CDR2 YFSETQ. TCRdb processed the 5' RACE reads anew with MiXCR; each CDR3 protein has one entry. This sample has roughly 480,000 distinct CDR3 sequences; roughly 25% occur once, and the top ten carry under 15%. This clonotype occurred a few times. The chain has TRBV5-1 and TRBJ1-1; TRBD1 agrees at 10 bases. This clonotype was sampled from an adult woman who had mild COVID-19 (a few samples of this study predate the infection). Cell type and time point are not known. The sample consisted of PBMCs or a T cell subset sorted from them (not recorded which). The CDR3 DNA reads TGCGCCAGCAGCTCCGACAGGGGGCAAAACACTGAAGCTTTCTTT. Translated, it gives CASSSDRGQNTEAFF.